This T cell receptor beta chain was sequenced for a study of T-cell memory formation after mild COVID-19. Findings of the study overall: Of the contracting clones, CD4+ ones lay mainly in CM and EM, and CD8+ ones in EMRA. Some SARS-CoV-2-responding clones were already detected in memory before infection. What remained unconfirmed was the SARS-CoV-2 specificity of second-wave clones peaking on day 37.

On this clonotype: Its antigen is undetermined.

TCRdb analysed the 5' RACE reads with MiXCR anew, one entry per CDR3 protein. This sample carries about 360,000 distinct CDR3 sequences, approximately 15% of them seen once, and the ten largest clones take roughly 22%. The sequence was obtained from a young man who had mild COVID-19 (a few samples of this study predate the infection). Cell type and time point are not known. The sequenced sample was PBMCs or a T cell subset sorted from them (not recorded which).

CDR3 nucleotide sequence: TGTGCCAGCAGCGGGAGGATCGGAGGCTACACCTTC. It is translated as CASSGRIGGYTF. This chain connects TRBV7-8 to TRBJ1-2, with unresolved D. The length of the CDR3 is 12 residues. In germline, CDR1 is SGHVS, CDR2 FQNEAQ. V shed 5 bases and J shed 8 bases, with 12 bases lying between them.